Shown below are 29 T cell receptor beta chains from a single sample sequenced in a study of cytomegalovirus exposure and HLA in healthy donors. The PCR ran on 60 Vbeta and 13 Jbeta primers. TCRdb's copy holds only in-frame clones and misses some; the assay was immunoSEQ multiplex PCR. Here the sample spans under 130,000 clones, around two thirds being singletons. Material: PBMCs. These receptors all stem from a man in his thirties or forties in good health and CMV-seropositive.

This chain joins TRBV6-5 and TRBJ2-7; D is perhaps TRBD1 (6 bases). Trimming shortened V by 2 bases and J by 2 bases, and 10 bases separated the two germline ends. The CDR3 is 14 residues long. Germline CDR1 and CDR2: MNHEY and SVGAGI. CDR3 in DNA: TGTGCCAGCAGTTACGCAGGGGAAGCCTACGAGCAGTACTTC. Amino acids: CASSYAGEAYEQYF.

The chain couples TRBV6-5 to TRBJ1-2, with D uncertain. The CDR3 loop spans 13 amino acids. Per germline, CDR1 MNHEY and CDR2 SVGAGI. Trimming cost V 2 bases and J 5 bases, with 9 bases left between them. The CDR3 spells CASSYEGLYGYTF. DNA for the CDR3: TGTGCCAGCAGTTACGAGGGATTATATGGCTACACCTTC.

The gene calls are TRBV7-8 and TRBJ2-1; TRBD2 agrees at 7 bases. Germline CDR1 is SGHVS and CDR2 is FQNEAQ. The CDR3 length is 14 residues. The ends lost 7 bases at V and 3 bases at J; junction bases unmatched: 6. CDR3 protein: CASTRGGVYNEQFF. The CDR3 nucleotides read TGTGCCAGCACCCGGGGAGGGGTCTACAATGAGCAGTTCTTC.

Regarding this clone: One junction end disagrees with the germline gene, perhaps due to a read error. The chain combines TRBV15 with TRBJ2-4; D is perhaps TRBD2 (6 bases). The CDR3 is 17 residues long. Germline loops: CDR1 LNHNV, CDR2 YYDKDF (reference sequence). CDR3 DNA sequence: TGTGCCACCAGCAGGAGTGGAGGGAACCTAGCCAAAAACAGTCAGTACTTC. Translation: CATSRSGGNLAKNSQYF.

In its sample, this clone was seen once. This chain connects TRBV18 to TRBJ2-5; 9 bases match TRBD2. Germline CDR1 is KGHSH and CDR2 is LQKENI. V lost 3 bases to trimming and J lost 3 bases; unmatched junction nucleotides: 2. This CDR3 comprises 14 residues. CDR3 sequence: CASSPIAGEETQYF. The CDR3 nucleotides read TGTGCCAGCTCACCCATAGCGGGGGAAGAGACCCAGTACTTC.

The genes are TRBV9 and TRBJ1-1; 8 bases agree with TRBD1. This CDR3 spans 14 amino acids. CDR1 and CDR2 (germline): SGDLS, YYNGEE. V was clipped by 2 bases and J by 5 bases; unmatched bases: 5. The CDR3 nucleotides are TGTGCCAGCAGCGTCGGACAGGGCTGGACTGAAGCTTTCTTT. It yields the protein CASSVGQGWTEAFF.

This clone was seen a handful of times. The chain uses TRBV27 and TRBJ2-5; no firm D call. Germline V gene lookup returns CDR1 MNHEY and CDR2 SMNVEV (reference sequence). The CDR3 sequence is 15 residues long. The V end lost 5 bases, the J end lost 0 bases, and 13 bases lay between the germline ends. For the CDR3, the DNA is TGTGCCAGCAGTCCCTCTTGGGCCAACCAAGAGACCCAGTACTTC. This translates into CASSPSWANQETQYF.

The gene calls are TRBV6-5 and TRBJ1-2, with 7 bases identical to TRBD1. V lost 2 bases to trimming and J lost 4 bases; unmatched junction nucleotides: 7. The CDR3 runs 15 residues. Germline assignment: CDR1 MNHEY and CDR2 SVGAGI. The CDR3 region has the DNA TGTGCCAGCAGTTACATTTCGGACAGGACCTATGGCTACACCTTC. This sequence encodes CASSYISDRTYGYTF.

This clone was counted a few times. The J gene is TRBJ1-2, the V gene TRBV6-1; TRBD1 agrees at 8 bases. CDR3 length: 12 residues. Germline CDR1 MNHNS, CDR2 SASEGT. V dropped 5 bases and J dropped 6; count of bases not matched to a gene: 2. The CDR3 loop is CASSWTGNGYTF. The CDR3 DNA follows: TGTGCCAGCAGTTGGACAGGGAATGGCTACACCTTC.

Comments on this clone: At one end the junction does not follow the germline gene, possibly because of a read error. The sample contains more than one DNA sequence encoding this CDR3. This chain connects TRBV10-3 to TRBJ2-3, with D perhaps TRBD2 (6 bases). The V gene's germline CDR1 is ENHRY and CDR2 SYGVKD. This CDR3 is built from 15 residues. CDR3 amino acids: CAISEAGGLGDTQYF. CDR3 bases: TGCGCCATCAGTGAAGCGGGCGGGCTTGGGGATACGCAGTATTTT.

The rearrangement links TRBV15 to TRBJ1-1; D is uncertain. In germline, CDR1 is LNHNV, CDR2 YYDKDF (reference sequence). The CDR3 spans 14 residues. V was clipped by 0 bases and J by 4 bases, with 9 bases between them. CDR3 in DNA: TGTGCCACCAGCAGAGATCTGAGGGCCACTGAAGCTTTCTTT. Protein: CATSRDLRATEAFF.

This chain joins TRBV29-1 and TRBJ1-1, with a possible D match to TRBD1 (6 bases). Germline-derived CDR1 and CDR2 are SQVTM and ANQGSEA. CDR3 size: 14 residues. V dropped 4 bases and J dropped 1 base, with 13 bases sitting between them. The CDR3 coding sequence is TGCAGCGTTGCGGGGGGCGAGTGGAACACTGAAGCTTTCTTT. Amino acids: CSVAGGEWNTEAFF.

The chain's CDR3 is CASSSTGDGYTF. CDR3 coding DNA: TGTGCCAGCAGTTCCACGGGGGATGGCTACACCTTC. The V and J genes are TRBV27 and TRBJ1-2; TRBD1 might be the D (5 bases). Germline V gives CDR1 MNHEY, CDR2 SMNVEV (reference sequence). The V and J ends lost 4 bases and 6 bases respectively, with 9 bases between them. This CDR3 has 12 residues.

The chain employs TRBV6-5 and TRBJ2-7, with a weak D call TRBD1 (6 bases). The CDR3 runs 11 residues. V gave up 5 bases and J gave up 6 bases, with 8 bases separating them. Germline CDR1 reads MNHEY; CDR2 reads SVGAGI. This CDR3 is CASSRRGEQYF. CDR3 bases: TGTGCCAGCAGTCGCAGGGGCGAGCAGTACTTC.

The V gene is TRBV6-5, the J gene TRBJ1-2; maybe TRBD1 (6 bases). Germline-derived CDR1 and CDR2 are MNHEY and SVGAGI. V dropped 6 bases and J dropped 1 base, with 15 bases sitting between them. The CDR3 contains 15 residues. CDR3 nucleotides: TGTGCCAGCAGCCCTACAGGGTTTCTTAACTATGGCTACACCTTC. Its translation: CASSPTGFLNYGYTF.

The chain has TRBV30 and TRBJ1-6; D is undetermined. This CDR3 is 11 amino acids long. V lost 0 bases, J lost 12 bases, and 6 bases lay in between. Per the germline V gene, CDR1 is GTSNPN and CDR2 is SVGIG (reference sequence). CDR3 protein: CAWSVAGPLHF. In DNA, the CDR3 is TGTGCCTGGAGTGTCGCGGGACCCCTCCACTTT.

This clone has a handful of counts. The V gene is TRBV9, the J gene TRBJ1-6, with a possible D match to TRBD1 (6 bases). The V gene lost 4 bases and the J gene lost 15 bases, with 26 bases spanning the gap. CDR3 length: 16 residues. Germline V CDR1 and CDR2: SGDLS, YYNGEE. The CDR3 DNA follows: TGTGCCAGCAGCTCGAGTACACGGGACACGATCTTGAGCCTCCACTTT. Translation gives CASSSSTRDTILSLHF.

This clone was detected only once. The J gene is TRBJ2-3, the V gene TRBV5-4; D is ambiguous. Trimming removed 1 base at V and 0 bases at J, with 15 bases between. From germline, CDR1 is SGHNT and CDR2 YYREEE (reference sequence). The CDR3 length is 17 residues. The CDR3 region has the DNA TGTGCCAGCAGCTTGCGTGGCTCCCTCTCAAGCACAGATACGCAGTATTTT. It translates to CASSLRGSLSSTDTQYF.

The chain joins TRBV4-1 to TRBJ1-1, with 7 positions matching TRBD1. Germline CDR1 and CDR2: MGHRA and YSYEKL. The CDR3 has 11 residues. V dropped 4 bases and J dropped 9; count of bases not matched to a gene: 2. Here the CDR3 DNA reads TGCGCCAGCAGCCGGGACAGCAAAGCTTTCTTT. Amino acid sequence: CASSRDSKAFF.

This chain joins TRBV5-6 and TRBJ1-2, with TRBD1 as a possible D gene (5 bases). Trimming took 4 bases from V and 3 from J, leaving 13 bases between them. The germline V gene encodes CDR1 SGHDT and CDR2 YYEEEE. The CDR3 runs to 14 residues. CDR3 DNA sequence: TGTGCCAGCAGCCAGGGAGGGACTTACTATGGCTACACCTTC. This encodes CASSQGGTYYGYTF.

The chain employs TRBV30 and TRBJ1-6, with a possible D match to TRBD1 (6 bases). CDR1 and CDR2 from the germline V gene are GTSNPN and SVGIG (reference sequence). V lost 5 bases to trimming and J lost 10 bases, with 15 bases between them. The CDR3 spans 13 residues. This CDR3 is CAWELGARSPLHF. The CDR3 DNA follows: TGTGCCTGGGAGTTGGGGGCTAGATCACCCCTCCACTTT.

The V call is TRBV19, the J call TRBJ1-6, with TRBD1 identical over 8 bases. Germline loops: CDR1 LNHDA, CDR2 SQIVND (reference sequence). The CDR3 consists of 15 residues. Trimming cost V 7 bases and J 3 bases; bases outside gene matches: 5. CDR3 DNA: TGTGCCAGTAACCAGGGGGCTCACTATAATTCACCCCTCCACTTT. It translates to CASNQGAHYNSPLHF.

This clone was observed a handful of times. The chain uses TRBV29-1 and TRBJ1-2; D call uncertain. Germline loops: CDR1 SQVTM, CDR2 ANQGSEA. Trimming left V 7 bases short and J 6 bases short, with 9 bases between. This CDR3 region has 10 residues. The CDR3 sequence: CSALGDGYTF. In nucleotides, the CDR3 is TGCAGCGCCCTCGGAGATGGCTACACCTTC.

A few counts support this clone. V and J are TRBV4-1 and TRBJ2-5; maybe TRBD2 (5 bases). Trimming shortened V by 4 bases and J by 8 bases, and 14 bases separated the two germline ends. Germline values: CDR1 MGHRA, CDR2 YSYEKL. There are 13 residues in the CDR3. The CDR3 region is CASSRLTTETQYF. CDR3 DNA sequence: TGCGCCAGCAGCCGCCTGACTACAGAAACCCAGTACTTC.

This clone appeared a few times. The chain has TRBV5-6 and TRBJ1-2; D is uncertain. This CDR3 comprises 15 residues. The germline CDR1 and CDR2 sequences are SGHDT and YYEEEE. V lost 0 bases, J lost 2 bases, and 11 bases lay in between. As DNA, the CDR3 is TGTGCCAGCAGCTTGGTTCGTGGTCGGAACTATGGCTACACCTTC. It yields the protein CASSLVRGRNYGYTF.

The chain recombines TRBV7-9 with TRBJ2-3, with 7 bases fitting TRBD2. J lost 6 bases, V lost 11 bases, and 14 bases had no gene match. The germline V gene has CDR1 SEHNR and CDR2 FQNEAQ (reference sequence). This CDR3 contains 14 residues. The CDR3 bases are TGTGCCGCGGCCGGGACTAAGGGTCCTGATACGCAGTATTTT. This codes for CAAAGTKGPDTQYF.

CDR3 amino acids: CASRLQGDGGYTF. The CDR3 DNA sequence: TGTGCCAGCAGACTACAGGGGGATGGCGGCTACACCTTC. The chain joins TRBV5-6 to TRBJ1-2; TRBD1 matches 8 bases. CDR1 is SGHDT and CDR2 is YYEEEE in the germline V gene. V shed 5 bases and J 8 bases; nucleotides not matched to a gene: 8. The CDR3 consists of 13 residues.

This chain uses TRBV9 with TRBJ1-5; TRBD1 is a possible D gene (5 bases). V gave up 4 bases and J gave up 3 bases, with 14 bases separating them. Looked up from germline, CDR1 is SGDLS and CDR2 is YYNGEE. The CDR3 spans 15 residues. CDR3 amino acids: CASSPGGTYNQPQHF. The CDR3 bases are TGTGCCAGCAGCCCCGGCGGGACGTACAATCAGCCCCAGCATTTT.

The CDR3 DNA is TGTGCCAGCAGCCGAATAACAGGAAACACCATATATTTT. Protein product: CASSRITGNTIYF. The V and J genes are TRBV9 and TRBJ1-3; D gene uncertain. The CDR3 sequence is 13 residues long. CDR1 is SGDLS, CDR2 YYNGEE, per germline. The V and J ends lost 4 bases and 4 bases respectively, with 9 bases between them.